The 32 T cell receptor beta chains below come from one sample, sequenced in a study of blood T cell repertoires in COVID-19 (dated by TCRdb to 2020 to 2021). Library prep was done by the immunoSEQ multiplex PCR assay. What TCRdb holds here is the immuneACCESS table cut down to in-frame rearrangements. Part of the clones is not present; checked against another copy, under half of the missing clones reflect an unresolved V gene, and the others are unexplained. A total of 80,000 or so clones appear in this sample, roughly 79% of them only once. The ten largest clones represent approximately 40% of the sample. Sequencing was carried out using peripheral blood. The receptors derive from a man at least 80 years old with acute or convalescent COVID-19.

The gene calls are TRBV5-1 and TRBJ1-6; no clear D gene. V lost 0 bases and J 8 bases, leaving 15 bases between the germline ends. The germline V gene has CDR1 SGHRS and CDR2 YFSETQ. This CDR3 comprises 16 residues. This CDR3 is CASSLAEARAHSPLHF. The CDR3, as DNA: TGCGCCAGCAGCTTGGCAGAGGCCCGAGCGCATTCACCCCTCCACTTT.

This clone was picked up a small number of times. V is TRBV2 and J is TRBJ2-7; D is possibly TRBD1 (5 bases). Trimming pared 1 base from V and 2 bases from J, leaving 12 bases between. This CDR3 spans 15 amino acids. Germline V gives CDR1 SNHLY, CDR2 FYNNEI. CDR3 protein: CASSEGRSRAYEQYF. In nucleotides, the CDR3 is TGTGCCAGCAGTGAAGGTCGGAGCAGGGCCTACGAGCAGTACTTC.

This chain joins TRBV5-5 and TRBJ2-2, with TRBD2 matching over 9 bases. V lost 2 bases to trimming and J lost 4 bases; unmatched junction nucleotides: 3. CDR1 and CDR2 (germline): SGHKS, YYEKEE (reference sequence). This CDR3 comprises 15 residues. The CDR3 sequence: CASSFSGRSTGELFF. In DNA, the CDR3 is TGTGCCAGCAGCTTTAGCGGGAGAAGCACCGGGGAGCTGTTTTTT.

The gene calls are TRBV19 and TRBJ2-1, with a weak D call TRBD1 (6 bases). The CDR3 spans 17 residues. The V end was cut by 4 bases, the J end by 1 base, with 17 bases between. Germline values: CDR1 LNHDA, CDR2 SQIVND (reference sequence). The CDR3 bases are TGTGCCAGTAGTACCCGACAGGTGAGCGTGTCCTACAATGAGCAGTTCTTC. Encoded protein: CASSTRQVSVSYNEQFF.

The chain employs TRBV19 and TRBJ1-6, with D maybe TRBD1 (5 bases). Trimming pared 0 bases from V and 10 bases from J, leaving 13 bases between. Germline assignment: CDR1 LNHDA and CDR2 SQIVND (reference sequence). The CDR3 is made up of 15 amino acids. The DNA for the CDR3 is TGTGCCAGTAGTATAGATCTGCAGGGTCTATCACCCCTCCACTTT. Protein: CASSIDLQGLSPLHF.

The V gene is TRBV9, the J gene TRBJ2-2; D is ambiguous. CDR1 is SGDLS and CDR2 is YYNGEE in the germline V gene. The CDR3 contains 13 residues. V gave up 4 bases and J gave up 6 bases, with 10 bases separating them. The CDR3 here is CASSPSWAGELFF. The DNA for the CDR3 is TGTGCCAGCAGCCCTAGTTGGGCCGGGGAGCTGTTTTTT.

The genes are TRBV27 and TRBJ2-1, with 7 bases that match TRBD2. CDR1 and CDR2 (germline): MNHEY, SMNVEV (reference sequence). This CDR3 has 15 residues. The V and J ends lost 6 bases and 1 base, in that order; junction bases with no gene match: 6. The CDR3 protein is CASSRGGPSYNEQFF. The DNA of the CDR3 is TGTGCCAGCAGCCGCGGGGGACCTTCCTACAATGAGCAGTTCTTC.

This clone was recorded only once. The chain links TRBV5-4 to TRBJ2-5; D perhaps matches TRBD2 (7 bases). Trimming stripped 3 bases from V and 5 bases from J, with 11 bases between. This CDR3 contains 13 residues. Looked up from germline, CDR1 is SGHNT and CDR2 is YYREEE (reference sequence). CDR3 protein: CASSWRGGETQYF. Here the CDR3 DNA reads TGTGCCAGCAGCTGGAGGGGGGGGGAGACCCAGTACTTC.

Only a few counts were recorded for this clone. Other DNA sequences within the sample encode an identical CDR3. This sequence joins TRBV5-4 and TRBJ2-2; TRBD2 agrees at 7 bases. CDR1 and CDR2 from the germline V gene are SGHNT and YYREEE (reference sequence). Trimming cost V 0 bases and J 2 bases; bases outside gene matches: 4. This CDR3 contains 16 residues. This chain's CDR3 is CASSLVGGSNTGELFF. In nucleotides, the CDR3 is TGTGCCAGCAGCTTGGTGGGCGGGAGCAACACCGGGGAGCTGTTTTTT.

The CDR3 sequence: CASSLSDSSTDTQYF. CDR3 sequence (DNA): TGCGCCAGCAGCTTGAGTGACTCTAGCACAGATACGCAGTATTTT. The chain carries TRBV5-1 and TRBJ2-3; no firm D call. Trimming stripped 1 base from V and 0 bases from J, with 9 bases between. Germline assignment: CDR1 SGHRS and CDR2 YFSETQ. This CDR3 spans 15 amino acids.

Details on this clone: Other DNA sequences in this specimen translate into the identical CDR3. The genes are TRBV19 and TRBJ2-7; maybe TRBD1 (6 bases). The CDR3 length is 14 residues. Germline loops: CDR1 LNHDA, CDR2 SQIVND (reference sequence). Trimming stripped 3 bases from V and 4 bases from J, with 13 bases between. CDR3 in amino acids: CASSIRQGTYEQYF. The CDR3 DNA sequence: TGTGCCAGTAGTATTCGGCAGGGGACGTACGAGCAGTACTTC. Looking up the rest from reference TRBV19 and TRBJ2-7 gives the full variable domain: DGGITQSPKYLFRKEGQNVTLSCEQNLNHDAMYWYRQDPGQGLRLIYYSQIVNDFQKGDIAEGYSVSREKKESFPLTVTSAQKNPTAFYLCASSIRQGTYEQYFGPGTRLTVT.

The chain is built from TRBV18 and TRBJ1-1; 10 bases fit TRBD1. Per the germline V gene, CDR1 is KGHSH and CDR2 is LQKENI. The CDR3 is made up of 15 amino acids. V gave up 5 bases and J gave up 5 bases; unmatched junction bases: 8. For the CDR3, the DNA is TGTGCCAGCTCAGGACAGGGGGAAATGGGGACTGAAGCTTTCTTT. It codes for CASSGQGEMGTEAFF.

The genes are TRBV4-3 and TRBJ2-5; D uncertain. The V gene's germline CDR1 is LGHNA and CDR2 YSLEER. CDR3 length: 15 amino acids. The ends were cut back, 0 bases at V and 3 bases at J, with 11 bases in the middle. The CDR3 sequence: CASSQEYVGEETQYF. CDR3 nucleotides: TGCGCCAGCAGCCAAGAGTACGTGGGCGAAGAGACCCAGTACTTC.

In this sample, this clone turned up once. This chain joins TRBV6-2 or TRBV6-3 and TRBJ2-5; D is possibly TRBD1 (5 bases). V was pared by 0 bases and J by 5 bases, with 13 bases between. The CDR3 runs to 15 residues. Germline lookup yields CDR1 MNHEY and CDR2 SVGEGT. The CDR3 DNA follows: TGTGCCAGCAGTTACTCGACCCAAGGGGCGGAGACCCAGTACTTC. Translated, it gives CASSYSTQGAETQYF.

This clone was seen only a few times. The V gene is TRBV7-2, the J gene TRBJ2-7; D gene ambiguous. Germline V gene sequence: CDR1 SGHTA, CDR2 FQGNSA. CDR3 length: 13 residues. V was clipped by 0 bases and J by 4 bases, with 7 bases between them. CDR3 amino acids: CASSLAQRYEQYF. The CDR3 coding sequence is TGTGCCAGCAGCTTAGCACAGAGATACGAGCAGTACTTC.

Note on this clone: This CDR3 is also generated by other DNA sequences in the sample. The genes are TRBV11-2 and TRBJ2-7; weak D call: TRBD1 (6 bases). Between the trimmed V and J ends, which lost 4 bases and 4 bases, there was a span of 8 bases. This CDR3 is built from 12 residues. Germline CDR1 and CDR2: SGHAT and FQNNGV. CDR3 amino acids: CASSSQGYEQYF. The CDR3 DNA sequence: TGTGCCAGCAGCTCACAGGGTTACGAGCAGTACTTC.

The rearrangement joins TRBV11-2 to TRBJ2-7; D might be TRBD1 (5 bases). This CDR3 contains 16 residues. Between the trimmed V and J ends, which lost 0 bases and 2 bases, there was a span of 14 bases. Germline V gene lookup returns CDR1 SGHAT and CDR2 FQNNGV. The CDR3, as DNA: TGTGCCAGCAGCTTAGAGAGGCACGGCAGGGCCTACGAGCAGTACTTC. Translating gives CASSLERHGRAYEQYF.

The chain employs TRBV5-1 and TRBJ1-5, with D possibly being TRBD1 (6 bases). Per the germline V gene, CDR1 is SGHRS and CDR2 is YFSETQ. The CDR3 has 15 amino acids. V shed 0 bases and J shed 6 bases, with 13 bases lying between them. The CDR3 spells CASSLAAGAGQPQHF. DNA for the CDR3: TGCGCCAGCAGCTTGGCCGCGGGGGCAGGTCAGCCCCAGCATTTT.

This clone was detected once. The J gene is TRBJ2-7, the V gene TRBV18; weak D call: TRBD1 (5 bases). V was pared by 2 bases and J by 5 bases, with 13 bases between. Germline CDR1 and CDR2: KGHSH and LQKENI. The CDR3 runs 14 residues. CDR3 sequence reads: CASSPRAGSHEQYF. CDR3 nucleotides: TGTGCCAGCTCACCAAGGGCAGGGTCCCACGAGCAGTACTTC. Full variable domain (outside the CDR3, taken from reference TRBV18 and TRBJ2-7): NAGVMQNPRHLVRRRGQEARLRCSPMKGHSHVYWYRQLPEEGLKFMVYLQKENIIDESGMPKERFSAEFPKEGPSILRIQQVVRGDSAAYFCASSPRAGSHEQYFGPGTRLTVT.

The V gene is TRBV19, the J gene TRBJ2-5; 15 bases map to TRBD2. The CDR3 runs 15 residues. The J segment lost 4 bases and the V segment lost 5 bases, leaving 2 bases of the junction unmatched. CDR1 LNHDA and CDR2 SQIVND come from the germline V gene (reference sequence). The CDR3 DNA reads TGTGCCAGTAGTTCGGGACTAGCGGGAGGAGAGACCCAGTACTTC. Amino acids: CASSSGLAGGETQYF.

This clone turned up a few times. DNA for the CDR3: TGTGCCAGCAGTAAAAACGGACAGGGGGCCGCCGAAGCTTTCTTT. As protein: CASSKNGQGAAEAFF. V gene TRBV6-4 combines with J gene TRBJ1-1; TRBD1 matches 11 bases. CDR1 and CDR2 (germline): MRHNA, SNTAGT. The CDR3 contains 15 residues. J lost 8 bases, V lost 5 bases, and 10 bases had no gene match.

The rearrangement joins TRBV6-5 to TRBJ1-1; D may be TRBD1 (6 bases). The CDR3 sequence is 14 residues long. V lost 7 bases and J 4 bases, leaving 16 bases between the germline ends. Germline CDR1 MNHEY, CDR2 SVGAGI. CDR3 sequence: CASNSMTGLTEAFF. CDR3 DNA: TGTGCCAGCAATTCAATGACAGGCCTCACTGAAGCTTTCTTT.

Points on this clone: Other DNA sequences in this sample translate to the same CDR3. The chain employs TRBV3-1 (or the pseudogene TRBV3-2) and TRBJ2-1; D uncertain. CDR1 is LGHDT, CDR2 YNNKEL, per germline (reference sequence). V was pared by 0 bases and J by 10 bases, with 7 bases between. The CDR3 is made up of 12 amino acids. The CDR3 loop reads CASSQDLREQFF. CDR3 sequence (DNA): TGTGCCAGCAGCCAAGATTTGAGAGAGCAGTTCTTC.

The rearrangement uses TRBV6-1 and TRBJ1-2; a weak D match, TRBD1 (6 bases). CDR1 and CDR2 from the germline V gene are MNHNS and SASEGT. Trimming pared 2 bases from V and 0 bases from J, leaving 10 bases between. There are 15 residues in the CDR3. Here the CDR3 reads CASSEWDKTNYGYTF. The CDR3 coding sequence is TGTGCCAGCAGTGAATGGGACAAAACTAACTATGGCTACACCTTC.

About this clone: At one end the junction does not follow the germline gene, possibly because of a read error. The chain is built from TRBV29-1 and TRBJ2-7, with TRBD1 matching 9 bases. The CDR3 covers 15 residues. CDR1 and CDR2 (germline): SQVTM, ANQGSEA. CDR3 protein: CSVEDTGTGSNEQYF. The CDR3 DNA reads TGCAGCGTAGAAGATACCGGGACAGGGAGCAACGAGCAGTACTTC.

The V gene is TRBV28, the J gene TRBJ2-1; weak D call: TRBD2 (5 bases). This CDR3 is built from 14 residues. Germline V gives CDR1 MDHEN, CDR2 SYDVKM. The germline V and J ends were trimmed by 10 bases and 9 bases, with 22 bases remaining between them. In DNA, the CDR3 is TGTGCCACCAGAGGGAACGGGGAGCCCCCTGAGCAGTTCTTC. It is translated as CATRGNGEPPEQFF.

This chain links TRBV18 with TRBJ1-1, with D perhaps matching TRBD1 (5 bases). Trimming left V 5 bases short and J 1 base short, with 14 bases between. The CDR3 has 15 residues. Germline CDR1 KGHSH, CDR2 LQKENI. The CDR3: CASSELDSPNTEAFF. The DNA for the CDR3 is TGTGCCAGCTCAGAATTAGACAGTCCGAACACTGAAGCTTTCTTT.

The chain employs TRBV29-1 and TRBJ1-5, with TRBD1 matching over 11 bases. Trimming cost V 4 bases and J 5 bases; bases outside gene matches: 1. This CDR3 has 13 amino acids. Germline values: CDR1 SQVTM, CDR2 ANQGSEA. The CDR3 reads CSVGGQGDQPQHF. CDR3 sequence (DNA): TGCAGCGTTGGGGGACAGGGGGATCAGCCCCAGCATTTT.

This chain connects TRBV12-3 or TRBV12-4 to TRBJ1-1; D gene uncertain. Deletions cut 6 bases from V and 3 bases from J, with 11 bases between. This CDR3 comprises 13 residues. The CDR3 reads CASSPRSYTEAFF. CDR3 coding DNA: TGTGCCAGCAGCCCCAGGTCGTACACTGAAGCTTTCTTT.

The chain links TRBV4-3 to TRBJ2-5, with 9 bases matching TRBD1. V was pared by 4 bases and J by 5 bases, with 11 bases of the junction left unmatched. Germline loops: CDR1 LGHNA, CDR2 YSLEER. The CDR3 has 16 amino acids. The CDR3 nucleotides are TGCGCCAGCAGCCGAATGGGACAGGGAGACTCGGAGACCCAGTACTTC. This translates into CASSRMGQGDSETQYF.

CDR3 protein: CASSLGTGGRTDTQYF. The CDR3 DNA reads TGTGCCAGCAGCTTGGGGACAGGGGGGAGGACAGATACGCAGTATTTT. The chain is built from TRBV5-6 and TRBJ2-3; 10 nucleotides match TRBD1. Looked up from germline, CDR1 is SGHDT and CDR2 is YYEEEE. This CDR3 comprises 16 residues. Losses at the gene ends were 0 bases for V and 3 bases for J; bases not matched to a gene: 4.

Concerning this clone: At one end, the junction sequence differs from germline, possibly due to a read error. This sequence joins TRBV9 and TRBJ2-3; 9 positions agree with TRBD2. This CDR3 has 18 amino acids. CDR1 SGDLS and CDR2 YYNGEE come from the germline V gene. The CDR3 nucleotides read TGTGCCAGCACCGTAACCGCAGGGGGTAGCGGGAGTGGAGATACGCAGTATTTT. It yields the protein CASTVTAGGSGSGDTQYF.